This T cell receptor (beta chain) was captured by sequencing in a study of a mutant IDH1 vaccine in newly diagnosed glioma. Whole-study context: The earlier regimen, radiotherapy, temozolomide, or both, was most often both.

The CDR3 covers 15 residues. Germline values: CDR1 LNHDA, CDR2 SQIVND (reference sequence). V was shortened by 5 bases and J by 6 bases, with 17 bases between the two germline ends. Notes on this clone: Its antigen is not identified.

Here immunoSEQ multiplex PCR was the method, and the copy in TCRdb shows in-frame clones only, minus some. This sample has around 30,000 clones, with roughly 80% found just once. Regarding time point: week 23, last vaccination. Each vaccine dose was 300 ug of mutant IDH1 20-mer peptide, with topical imiquimod. The receptor was isolated from a woman between 18 and 30 years old with glioma. The chain employs TRBV19 and TRBJ1-5; tentatively, D is TRBD1 (5 bases). The sample consisted of PBMCs, taken from a glioma patient whose treatment included an IDH1 peptide vaccine. The CDR3 sequence is CASSSQPGGGQPQHF. Here the CDR3 DNA reads TGTGCCAGTAGTTCGCAGCCGGGGGGTGGTCAGCCCCAGCATTTT.